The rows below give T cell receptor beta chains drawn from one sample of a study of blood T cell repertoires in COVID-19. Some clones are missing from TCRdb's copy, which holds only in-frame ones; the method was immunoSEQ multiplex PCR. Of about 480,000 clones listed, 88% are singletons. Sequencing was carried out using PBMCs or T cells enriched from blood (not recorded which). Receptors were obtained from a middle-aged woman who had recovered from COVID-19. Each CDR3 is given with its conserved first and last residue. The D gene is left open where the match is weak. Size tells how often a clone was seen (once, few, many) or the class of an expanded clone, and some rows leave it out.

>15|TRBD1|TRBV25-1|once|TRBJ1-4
CASSATGAGNEKLFF
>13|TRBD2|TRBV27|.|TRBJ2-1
CATFKVGGSEQFF
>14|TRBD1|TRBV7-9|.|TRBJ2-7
CASSLRQGAYEQYF
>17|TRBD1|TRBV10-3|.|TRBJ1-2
CAISDGTGGVPTGGYTF
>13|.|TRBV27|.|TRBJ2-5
CASSRLLQETQYF
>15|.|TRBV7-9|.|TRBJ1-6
CASSLSRGLVSPLHF
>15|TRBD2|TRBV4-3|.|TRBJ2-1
CASSDIAGAHNEQFF
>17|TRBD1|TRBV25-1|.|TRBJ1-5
CASSDGETGSRGQPQHF
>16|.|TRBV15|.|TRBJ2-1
CATSREWLRTYNEQFF
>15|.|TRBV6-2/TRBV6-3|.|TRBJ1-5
CASSSGWLSNQPQHF
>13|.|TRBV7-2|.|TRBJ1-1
CASRIPGGFEAFF
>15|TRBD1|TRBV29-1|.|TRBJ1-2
CSVVKRDRGNYGYTF
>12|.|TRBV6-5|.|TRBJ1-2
CAASTGRGGYTF
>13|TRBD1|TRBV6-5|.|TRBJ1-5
CASHPGGGQPQHF
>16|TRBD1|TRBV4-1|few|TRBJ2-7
CASSHRPTGEGYEQYF
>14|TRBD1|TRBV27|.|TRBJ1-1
CASSSTGSGTEAFF
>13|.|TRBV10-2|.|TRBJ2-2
CASMAVNTGELFF
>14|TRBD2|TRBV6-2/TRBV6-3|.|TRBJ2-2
CASSPLSGRGELFF
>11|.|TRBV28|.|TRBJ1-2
CASSIDRGYTF
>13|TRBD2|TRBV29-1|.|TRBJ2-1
CSESGSSYNEQFF
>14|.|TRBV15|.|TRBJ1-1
CATSRGRVGTEAFF
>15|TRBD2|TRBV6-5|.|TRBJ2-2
CASSTLTSEGGELFF
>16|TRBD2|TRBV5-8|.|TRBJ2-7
CASSRGLMISSYEQYF
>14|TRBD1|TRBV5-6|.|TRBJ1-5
CASSFLQGNQPQHF
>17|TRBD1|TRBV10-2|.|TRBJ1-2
CASRVDRENPSNYGYTF
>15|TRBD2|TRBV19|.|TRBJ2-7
CASSIGQRGTYEQYF
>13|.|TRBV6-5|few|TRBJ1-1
CASSPSLVTEAFF